This T cell receptor beta chain is from a study of blood T cell repertoires in COVID-19. Overall study: There were acute and convalescent COVID-19 samples, and they came from the United States, Italy and Spain. Sources were T cells, B-cell-depleted T cells, or PBMCs; the material itself was cDNA or gDNA.

Authors' data handling: Estimation of nucleated cell counts was performed using reference gene primer amplification. TCRdb keeps only in-frame clones here, not all; method: immunoSEQ multiplex PCR. V and J calls and clone size are copied from that table; D and trimming were computed from the DNA. There are a few hundred thousand clones in the sample; 70% to 90% occur only once, and under 5.5% lies in the top ten. The CDR3 contains 15 residues. The V gene lost 0 bases and the J gene lost 7 bases, with 12 bases spanning the gap. Germline V gene sequence: CDR1 MNHNY, CDR2 SVGAGI (reference sequence). This clone has only one observation.

The receptor's source is a man in his sixties who had recovered from COVID-19. Material: peripheral blood. The genes are TRBV6-6 and TRBJ1-4; D is unresolved. Written as DNA, the CDR3 is TGTGCCAGCAGTTACTCACCGGCACGGGGTGAAAAACTGTTTTTT. Translated, it gives CASSYSPARGEKLFF.